This T cell receptor beta chain is drawn from a study of response to subunit inactivated influenza vaccine. This clonotype was counted between two and nine times. The V end lost 2 bases, the J end lost 6 bases, and 11 bases lay between the germline ends. CDR1 and CDR2 from the germline V gene are MDHEN and SYDVKM. The CDR3 totals 14 residues. From the RT-PCR reads, TCRdb called clonotypes with MiXCR, one entry per CDR3 protein. The table shows hundreds of thousands of distinct CDR3 sequences, with 16% occurring only once. Sample: CD4+ T cells sorted from PBMCs, taken about 23 months after vaccination. V is TRBV28 and J is TRBJ2-1; no clear D gene. The sequence was obtained from a man aged 45-69 years who received an inactivated influenza vaccine. The CDR3 loop is CASSLRRPANEQFF. CDR3 nucleotide sequence: TGTGCCAGCAGTTTACGTAGACCGGCCAATGAGCAGTTCTTC.